This T cell receptor beta chain was profiled in a study of regulatory T cells in long-lasting Graves disease. General study points: When disease was persistent, TRBV28, TRBJ1-2 and TRBJ2-5 were the favored segments.

Through Arm-PCR of CDR3 regions and iRepertoire HTBI primers, TCR beta libraries were built. TCRdb re-called the multiplex PCR reads with MiXCR, one entry per CDR3 protein. The repertoire has approximately 460,000 distinct CDR3 sequences, roughly 15% of them found once; the top ten carry around a tenth. Time point indicated: newly diagnosed GD, antithyroid drugs for less than 3 months. PBMC-derived RNA was used for the TCR library. This clonotype was seen ten or more times. Its antigen is undetermined. Trimming pared 6 bases from V and 3 bases from J, leaving 12 bases between. Germline CDR1 is DFQATT and CDR2 is SNEGSKA (reference sequence). The CDR3 is 13 amino acids. Another study also made use of these data, one on T cells in Graves' hyperthyroidism and ophthalmopathy. Per that paper: Graves' hyperthyroidism was deemed stable given no ophthalmopathy progression within 18 months. The study excluded patients with uncontrolled infection, other autoimmune disease, pregnancy or lactation.

This TCR came from a woman between 25 and 40 years old with Graves disease. The V gene is TRBV20-1, the J gene TRBJ2-1; D ambiguous. This specimen consisted of peripheral blood mononuclear cells (PBMCs), obtained at new diagnosis, from a patient treated with antithyroid drugs. CDR3 sequence: CSANRPDYNEQFF. The CDR3 coding sequence is TGCAGTGCCAATCGACCCGACTACAATGAGCAGTTCTTC.